Shown below are 13 T cell receptor beta chains from a single sample sequenced in a study of cytomegalovirus exposure and HLA in healthy donors (dated by TCRdb to about 2017). Library preparation employed the immunoSEQ multiplex PCR assay. A mixture of 60 forward primers for TCR Vbeta segments and 13 reverse primers for TCR Jbeta segments was used in the multiplex PCR. Imported from immuneACCESS, the table was reduced by TCRdb to in-frame sequences with V and J called. These copies leave out some clones; in studies compared against another copy, an unresolved V gene accounts for under half, and the cause of the remainder is not known. The table for this sample lists 130,000 to 150,000 clones; 75% to 90% of them were counted only once. Under 3.5% of the sample is taken by the ten largest. Sequences were obtained from PBMCs. Receptor source: a woman aged 25 to 39 in good health and CMV-seronegative.

The genes are TRBV4-1 and TRBJ2-5; D remains ambiguous. V was shortened by 1 base and J by 5 bases, with 14 bases between the two germline ends. CDR1 is MGHRA and CDR2 is YSYEKL in the germline V gene. The CDR3 consists of 15 residues. The CDR3 bases are TGCGCCAGCAGCCAAGGTCCCGTGGCGCGGGAGACCCAGTACTTC. Translated, it gives CASSQGPVARETQYF.

This clone occurred a few times. This chain joins TRBV4-1 and TRBJ1-2; 7 nucleotides match TRBD1. V lost 1 base to trimming and J lost 6 bases; unmatched junction nucleotides: 11. CDR1 and CDR2 from the germline V gene are MGHRA and YSYEKL. The CDR3 length is 16 residues. This CDR3 is CASSQGPGRGIDGYTF. DNA of the CDR3: TGCGCCAGCAGCCAAGGTCCCGGCAGGGGGATCGATGGCTACACCTTC.

This clone showed up just a few times. V and J are TRBV5-1 and TRBJ1-2, with D uncertain. In germline, CDR1 is SGHRS, CDR2 YFSETQ. Trimming stripped 4 bases from V and 2 bases from J, with 12 bases between. CDR3 size: 14 residues. The CDR3 spells CASSPAAVNYGYTF. CDR3 DNA sequence: TGCGCCAGCAGCCCCGCCGCAGTCAACTATGGCTACACCTTC.

The CDR3 is CASSEGAGVYYEQYF. For the CDR3, the DNA is TGTGCCAGCAGTGAAGGTGCGGGAGTTTACTACGAGCAGTACTTC. The genes are TRBV2 and TRBJ2-7; 7 nucleotides match TRBD2. The CDR3 spans 15 residues. Per the germline V gene, CDR1 is SNHLY and CDR2 is FYNNEI. V shed 1 base, J shed 3 bases, and the junction held 6 bases outside the gene matches.

This clone has a handful of counts. The gene calls are TRBV5-1 and TRBJ1-1; possible D gene TRBD1, 5 bases. The CDR3 totals 13 residues. The V and J ends lost 0 bases and 4 bases respectively, with 7 bases between them. Germline V gives CDR1 SGHRS, CDR2 YFSETQ. Written as DNA, the CDR3 is TGCGCCAGCAGCTTGGGGGGGGGCACTGAAGCTTTCTTT. Its translation is CASSLGGGTEAFF.

The chain is built from TRBV5-1 and TRBJ1-4, with TRBD1 matching over 10 bases. This CDR3 is built from 17 residues. The germline CDR1 and CDR2 sequences are SGHRS and YFSETQ. V was pared by 4 bases and J by 2 bases, with 8 bases of the junction left unmatched. CDR3 DNA: TGCGCCAGCAGCAGGTCCGGGACAGGGGCCACTAATGAAAAACTGTTTTTT. It yields the protein CASSRSGTGATNEKLFF.

The chain joins TRBV18 to TRBJ2-5; 7 bases match TRBD2. This CDR3 region has 14 residues. The germline V gene encodes CDR1 KGHSH and CDR2 LQKENI. The V segment lost 3 bases and the J segment 5 bases; nucleotides outside the gene matches: 6. The CDR3 DNA is TGTGCCAGCTCACCGGGACGGGGAGGGGAGACCCAGTACTTC. Residues: CASSPGRGGETQYF.

The count of this clone is one. V and J are TRBV9 and TRBJ2-3, with D tentatively TRBD1 (7 bases). Germline V gene sequence: CDR1 SGDLS, CDR2 YYNGEE. V was shortened by 4 bases and J by 6 bases, with 18 bases between the two germline ends. The CDR3 sequence is 15 residues long. For the CDR3, the DNA is TGTGCCAGCAGCCCAGGGGGGCACCCTAGTGATACGCAGTATTTT. This sequence encodes CASSPGGHPSDTQYF.

Worth noting for this clone: The junction shows a germline mismatch at one end, possibly a read error. The chain links TRBV6-5 to TRBJ2-7, with 7 bases lining up with TRBD2. This CDR3 has 12 amino acids. CDR1 is MNHEY, CDR2 SVGAGI, per germline. Here the CDR3 reads CASRQISGPYRF. CDR3 bases: TGTGCCAGCAGACAGATTAGCGGGCCCTACCGCTTC.

The rearrangement uses TRBV7-2 and TRBJ2-5, with 12 bases lining up with TRBD2. V lost 5 bases to trimming and J lost 4 bases; unmatched junction nucleotides: 8. This CDR3 has 16 residues. CDR1 and CDR2 from the germline V gene are SGHTA and FQGNSA. CDR3 loop: CASSRTSGAGGETQYF. The CDR3 DNA is TGTGCCAGCAGCCGGACTAGCGGGGCGGGAGGAGAGACCCAGTACTTC. Full variable domain (remainder filled in from reference TRBV7-2 and TRBJ2-5): GAGVSQSPSNKVTEKGKDVELRCDPISGHTALYWYRQSLGQGLEFLIYFQGNSAPDKSGLPSDRFSAERTGGSVSTLTIQRTQQEDSAVYLCASSRTSGAGGETQYFGPGTRLLVL.

The chain couples TRBV6-5 to TRBJ1-1; maybe TRBD1 (6 bases). Trimming removed 5 bases at V and 1 base at J, with 11 bases between. Germline lookup yields CDR1 MNHEY and CDR2 SVGAGI. The CDR3 is 14 residues long. The CDR3 DNA is TGTGCCAGCAGTGTGGGGGGGCGGAACACTGAAGCTTTCTTT. Translated: CASSVGGRNTEAFF.

This chain uses TRBV2 with TRBJ2-5; D is ambiguous. CDR1 and CDR2 (germline): SNHLY, FYNNEI. With 4 bases removed from V and 2 bases from J, the gap between germline ends came to 8 bases. This CDR3 has 13 amino acids. CDR3 protein: CASSAGSQETQYF. Here the CDR3 DNA reads TGTGCCAGCAGTGCCGGGTCGCAAGAGACCCAGTACTTC.

The gene calls are TRBV6-5 and TRBJ2-3; the match to TRBD2 covers 8 bases. The J segment lost 7 bases and the V segment lost 8 bases, leaving 14 bases of the junction unmatched. Per germline, CDR1 MNHEY and CDR2 SVGAGI. This CDR3 has 15 residues. As DNA, the CDR3 is TGTGCCAGCCATACCCCGCTAGCGGGTGTGAATACGCAGTATTTT. Protein product: CASHTPLAGVNTQYF.